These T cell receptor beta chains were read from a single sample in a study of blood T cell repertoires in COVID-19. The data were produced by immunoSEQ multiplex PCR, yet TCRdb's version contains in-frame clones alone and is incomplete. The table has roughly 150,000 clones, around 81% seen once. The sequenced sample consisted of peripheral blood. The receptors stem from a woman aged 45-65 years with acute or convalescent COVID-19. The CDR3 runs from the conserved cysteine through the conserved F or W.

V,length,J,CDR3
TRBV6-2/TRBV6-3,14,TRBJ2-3,CASSTRGVTDTQYF
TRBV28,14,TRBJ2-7,CASSHDFLPYEQYF
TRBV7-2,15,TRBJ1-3,CASSPGGHSGNTIYF
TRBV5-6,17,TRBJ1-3,CASSSLKAGLTGNTIYF
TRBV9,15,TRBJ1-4,CASSARTGPDEKLFF
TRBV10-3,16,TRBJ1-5,CAISESISPGNQPQHF
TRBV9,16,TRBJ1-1,CASSVGTPGEATEAFF
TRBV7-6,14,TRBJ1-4,CASSLGATNEKLFF
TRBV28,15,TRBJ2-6,CASNIGGSEANVLTF
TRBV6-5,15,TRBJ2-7,CASRGGAVKSYEQYF
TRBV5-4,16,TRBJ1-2,CASSLDLDRSTYGYTF
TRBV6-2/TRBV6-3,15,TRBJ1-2,CASSYAERRDYGYTF
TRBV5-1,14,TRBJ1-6,CASSLSGSNSPLHF